Listed below are T cell receptor beta chains from one sample, sequenced in a study of beta chain features in type 1 diabetes. The table came from immunoSEQ multiplex PCR; TCRdb's copy has only in-frame clones and leaves some out. The table records 200,000 to 250,000 clones, about a sixth of them present only once. What was sequenced was naive CD4+ T cells from blood. Every receptor here comes from a man aged 30 to 45 with type 1 diabetes. The CDR3 runs from the conserved cysteine through the conserved F or W. The D gene is left open where the match is weak. A clone size is listed for some rows: how often the clone was seen (once, few, many), or a class if it is expanded.

>-|TRBJ1-1|TRBV7-2|few
CASSSLGDRTEAFF
TGTGCCAGCAGCTCGTTAGGGGATCGCACTGAAGCTTTCTTT
>-|TRBJ1-1|TRBV7-9|-
CASTLNLQGTEAFF
TGTGCCAGCACCCTAAATCTACAGGGCACTGAAGCTTTCTTT
>-|TRBJ1-1|TRBV30|few
CAWSVNTEAFF
TGTGCCTGGAGTGTCAACACTGAAGCTTTCTTT
>TRBD1|TRBJ2-1|TRBV4-2|few
CASSQGGQGASYNEQFF
TGTGCCAGCAGCCAAGGAGGACAGGGGGCCTCCTACAATGAGCAGTTCTTC
>-|TRBJ1-2|TRBV9|few
CASSVEAYGYTF
TGTGCCAGCAGCGTAGAGGCCTATGGCTACACCTTC
>-|TRBJ2-1|TRBV28|-
CASSQRSYNEQFF
TGTGCCAGCAGCCAGAGGAGTTACAATGAGCAGTTCTTC
>TRBD2|TRBJ2-1|TRBV7-2|few
CASSSGLASYNEQFF
TGTGCCAGCAGCTCCGGACTAGCTTCCTACAATGAGCAGTTCTTC
>TRBD2|TRBJ2-7|TRBV13|-
CASSLEGLAARESSYEQYF
TGTGCCAGCAGCCTAGAGGGACTAGCAGCGAGAGAGAGCTCCTACGAGCAGTACTTC
>TRBD1|TRBJ1-2|TRBV28|-
CASSPDRGHGYTF
TGTGCCAGCAGTCCGGACAGGGGCCATGGCTACACCTTC
>TRBD2|TRBJ2-6|TRBV27|-
CASSDWTSDRSGANVLTF
TGTGCCAGCAGCGACTGGACTAGCGACCGCTCTGGGGCCAACGTCCTGACTTTC
>-|TRBJ1-2|TRBV14|-
CASSPQAVGYGYTF
TGTGCCAGCAGTCCCCAGGCGGTCGGCTATGGCTACACCTTC
>-|TRBJ2-2|TRBV30|-
CACTTAAPGELFF
TGTGCCTGTACAACAGCGGCCCCGGGGGAGCTGTTTTTT
>-|TRBJ2-1|TRBV7-9|few
CASSPRDPVGEQFF
TGTGCCAGCAGCCCGAGGGACCCCGTGGGTGAGCAGTTCTTC
>-|TRBJ1-2|TRBV7-2|-
CASSLNPGYGYTF
TGTGCCAGCAGCTTAAACCCTGGCTATGGCTACACCTTC
>TRBD2|TRBJ2-7|TRBV14|few
CASSPGLAGEAEYF
TGTGCCAGCAGCCCGGGACTAGCGGGAGAGGCGGAGTACTTC
>-|TRBJ2-1|TRBV25-1|few
CASSDPTRNNEQFF
TGTGCCAGCAGTGACCCAACTAGGAACAATGAGCAGTTCTTC
>TRBD1|TRBJ2-2|TRBV7-2|-
CASSPTTGSTGELFF
TGTGCCAGCAGCCCGACGACAGGGTCCACCGGGGAGCTGTTTTTT
>-|TRBJ2-2|TRBV18|-
CASSPNTGELFF
TGTGCCAGCTCACCCAATACCGGGGAGCTGTTTTTT
>TRBD2|TRBJ2-1|TRBV6-6|few
CASSSSTSGFYNEQFF
TGTGCCAGCAGTTCCTCGACTAGCGGGTTTTACAATGAGCAGTTCTTC
>TRBD2|TRBJ2-3|TRBV23-1|-
CASSPSWGGSDTQYF
TGCGCCAGCAGCCCCTCTTGGGGGGGATCAGATACGCAGTATTTT
>TRBD2|TRBJ2-3|TRBV6-4|few
CASSDSAGAADTQYF
TGTGCCAGCAGTGACTCGGCGGGAGCGGCAGATACGCAGTATTTT
>TRBD2|TRBJ2-7|TRBV29-1|few
CSVGHRLAGYGEQYF
TGCAGCGTTGGACACAGACTAGCGGGATATGGCGAGCAGTACTTC
>-|TRBJ2-2|TRBV15|few
CATSRVTGELFF
TGTGCCACCAGCAGAGTTACCGGGGAGCTGTTTTTT
>-|TRBJ2-2|TRBV4-1|few
CASSQGRENTGELFF
TGCGCCAGCAGCCAAGGACGGGAAAACACCGGGGAGCTGTTTTTT
>-|TRBJ1-1|TRBV27|once
CASFESGENTEAFF
TGTGCCAGCTTCGAATCGGGGGAGAACACTGAAGCTTTCTTT
>TRBD1|TRBJ2-5|TRBV11-3|few
CASSAGGQETQYF
TGTGCCAGCAGCGCAGGGGGTCAAGAGACCCAGTACTTC
>-|TRBJ2-7|TRBV5-1|-
CASRPEGASYEQYF
TGCGCCAGCCGACCCGAGGGCGCCTCCTACGAGCAGTACTTC
>TRBD2|TRBJ2-1|TRBV5-1|few
CASSSLAGTYNEQFF
TGCGCCAGCAGCTCCTTAGCGGGAACCTACAATGAGCAGTTCTTC
>-|TRBJ2-2|TRBV7-3|-
CASSVTAGTGELFF
TGTGCCAGCAGCGTAACGGCGGGAACCGGGGAGCTGTTTTTT
>-|TRBJ1-5|TRBV2|few
CASSGTTGNQPQHF
TGTGCCAGCAGCGGGACAACGGGCAATCAGCCCCAGCATTTT
>-|TRBJ2-7|TRBV27|-
CASSLQGSSYEQYF
TGTGCCAGCAGTTTACAGGGGTCCTCCTACGAGCAGTACTTC
>TRBD2|TRBJ2-1|TRBV28|few
CASSRGLDSNEQFF
TGTGCCAGCAGTAGGGGACTAGATAGCAATGAGCAGTTCTTC
>TRBD1|TRBJ2-5|TRBV30|few
CAWRQGGGQETQYF
TGTGCCTGGCGACAGGGTGGTGGACAAGAGACCCAGTACTTC
>-|TRBJ1-1|TRBV29-1|-
CSVEGWVTEAFF
TGCAGCGTTGAAGGGTGGGTTACTGAAGCTTTCTTT
>-|TRBJ1-4|TRBV5-4|few
CASSPVKGLNEKLFF
TGTGCCAGCAGCCCGGTGAAGGGACTCAATGAAAAACTGTTTTTT
>TRBD2|TRBJ2-1|TRBV5-6|-
CASSLVKLAGGWNEQFF
TGTGCCAGCAGCTTGGTAAAGCTAGCGGGAGGTTGGAATGAGCAGTTCTTC
>-|TRBJ2-4|TRBV7-2|-
CASSRMGPKNIQYF
TGTGCCAGCAGCAGGATGGGACCCAAAAACATTCAGTACTTC
>-|TRBJ2-7|TRBV25-1|few
CASSEVGAGEVEQYF
TGTGCCAGCAGTGAAGTGGGGGCAGGGGAAGTGGAGCAGTACTTC
>TRBD2|TRBJ2-1|TRBV29-1|-
CSVEPSGYNEQFF
TGCAGCGTTGAACCTAGCGGATACAATGAGCAGTTCTTC
>-|TRBJ2-7|TRBV7-2|few
CASSPRREGLYEQYF
TGTGCCAGCAGCCCGAGGCGGGAAGGTCTCTACGAGCAGTACTTC
>-|TRBJ1-3|TRBV4-1|-
CASSQEFEGLGGNTIYF
TGCGCCAGCAGCCAAGAGTTTGAGGGCCTGGGTGGAAACACCATATATTTT
>-|TRBJ2-1|TRBV11-2|few
CASSLVLSYNEQFF
TGTGCCAGCAGCTTAGTACTCTCCTACAATGAGCAGTTCTTC
>-|TRBJ2-5|TRBV19|few
CASSLQETQYF
TGTGCCAGTAGTCTACAAGAGACCCAGTACTTC
>-|TRBJ2-5|TRBV5-1|-
CASSYSATGGETQYF
TGCGCCAGCAGCTACTCGGCGACAGGAGGGGAGACCCAGTACTTC
>TRBD1|TRBJ2-2|TRBV18|few
CASSPDRANTGELFF
TGTGCCAGCTCACCGGACAGGGCGAACACCGGGGAGCTGTTTTTT
>-|TRBJ2-2|TRBV28|-
CASNGSRELFF
TGTGCCAGCAACGGGTCCCGGGAGCTGTTTTTT
>TRBD2|TRBJ2-2|TRBV7-9|-
CASSLVVAGRTGELFF
TGTGCCAGCAGCTTAGTGGTAGCGGGACGGACCGGGGAGCTGTTTTTT
>-|TRBJ2-7|TRBV30|few
CAWSVGRAYEQYF
TGTGCCTGGAGTGTCGGCAGGGCGTACGAGCAGTACTTC
>TRBD1|TRBJ2-2|TRBV29-1|-
CSAGTANTGELFF
TGCAGCGCCGGGACAGCGAACACCGGGGAGCTGTTTTTT
>-|TRBJ1-2|TRBV19|few
CASRSLFEANYGYTF
TGTGCCAGTAGAAGCCTATTTGAAGCTAACTATGGCTACACCTTC
>-|TRBJ1-1|TRBV11-2|few
CASSLAGLTEAFF
TGTGCCAGCAGCTTAGCAGGGCTCACTGAAGCTTTCTTT
>TRBD1|TRBJ2-1|TRBV11-1|-
CASSLMGQVNNEQFF
TGTGCCAGCAGCTTAATGGGACAGGTTAACAATGAGCAGTTCTTC
>-|TRBJ2-3|TRBV9|few
CASSANWDTQYF
TGTGCCAGCAGCGCCAACTGGGATACGCAGTATTTT
>-|TRBJ1-1|TRBV2|-
CASSIEQVNTEAFF
TGTGCCAGCAGTATCGAACAGGTGAACACTGAAGCTTTCTTT
>-|TRBJ2-3|TRBV29-1|few
CSVGTASSTDTQYF
TGCAGCGTGGGGACTGCCTCTAGCACAGATACGCAGTATTTT
>TRBD1|TRBJ1-2|TRBV6-5|-
CASSYGTGFTGYTF
TGTGCCAGCAGTTACGGGACAGGGTTTACTGGCTACACCTTC
>TRBD1|TRBJ1-5|TRBV2|-
CASRDRVYQPQHF
TGTGCCAGCAGAGACAGGGTCTATCAGCCCCAGCATTTT